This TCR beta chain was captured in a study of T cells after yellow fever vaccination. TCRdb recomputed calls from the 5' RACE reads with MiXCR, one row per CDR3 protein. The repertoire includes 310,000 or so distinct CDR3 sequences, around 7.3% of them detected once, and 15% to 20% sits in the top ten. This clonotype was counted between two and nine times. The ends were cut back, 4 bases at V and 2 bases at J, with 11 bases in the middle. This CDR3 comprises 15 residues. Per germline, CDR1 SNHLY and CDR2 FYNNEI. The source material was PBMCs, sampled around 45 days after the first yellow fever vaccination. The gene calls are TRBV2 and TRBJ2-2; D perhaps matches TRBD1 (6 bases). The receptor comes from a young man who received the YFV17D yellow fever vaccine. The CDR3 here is CASSVDRINTGELFF. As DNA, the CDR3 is TGTGCCAGCAGTGTGGACAGAATCAACACCGGGGAGCTGTTTTTT.